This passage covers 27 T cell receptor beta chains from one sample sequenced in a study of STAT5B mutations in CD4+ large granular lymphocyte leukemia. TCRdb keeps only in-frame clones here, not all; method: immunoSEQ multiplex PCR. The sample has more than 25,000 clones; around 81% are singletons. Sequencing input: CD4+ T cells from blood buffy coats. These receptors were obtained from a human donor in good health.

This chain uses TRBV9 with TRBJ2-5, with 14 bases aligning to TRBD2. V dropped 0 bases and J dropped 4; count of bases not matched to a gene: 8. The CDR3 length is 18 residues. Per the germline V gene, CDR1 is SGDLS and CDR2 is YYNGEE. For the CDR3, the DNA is TGTGCCAGCAGCGTAGGGACTAGCGGGGGGCGGGGGCGAGAGACCCAGTACTTC. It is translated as CASSVGTSGGRGRETQYF.

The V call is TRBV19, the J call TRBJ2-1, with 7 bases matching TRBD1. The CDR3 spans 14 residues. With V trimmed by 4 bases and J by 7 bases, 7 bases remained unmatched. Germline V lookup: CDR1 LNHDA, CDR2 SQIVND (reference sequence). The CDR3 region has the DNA TGTGCCAGTAGTACGGGGACAGAACAGAATGAGCAGTTCTTC. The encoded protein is CASSTGTEQNEQFF.

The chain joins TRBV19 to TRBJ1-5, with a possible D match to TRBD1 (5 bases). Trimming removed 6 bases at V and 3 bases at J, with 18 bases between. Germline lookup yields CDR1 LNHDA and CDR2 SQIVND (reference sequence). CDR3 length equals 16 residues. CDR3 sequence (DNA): TGTGCCAGTAGCATACAGGAGTTGGTCTACAATCAGCCCCAGCATTTT. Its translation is CASSIQELVYNQPQHF.

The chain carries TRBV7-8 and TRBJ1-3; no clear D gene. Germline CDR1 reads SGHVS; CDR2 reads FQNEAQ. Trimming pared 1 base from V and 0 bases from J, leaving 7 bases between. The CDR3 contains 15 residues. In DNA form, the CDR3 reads TGTGCCAGCAGCTTAGAGGGCGGCTCTGGAAACACCATATATTTT. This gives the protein CASSLEGGSGNTIYF.

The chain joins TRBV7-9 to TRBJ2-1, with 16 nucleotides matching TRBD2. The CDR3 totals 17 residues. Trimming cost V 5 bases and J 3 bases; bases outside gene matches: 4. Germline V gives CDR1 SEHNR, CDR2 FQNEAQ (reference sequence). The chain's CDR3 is CASSEGLAGGLYNEQFF. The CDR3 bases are TGTGCCAGCAGCGAGGGACTAGCGGGAGGGCTCTACAATGAGCAGTTCTTC.

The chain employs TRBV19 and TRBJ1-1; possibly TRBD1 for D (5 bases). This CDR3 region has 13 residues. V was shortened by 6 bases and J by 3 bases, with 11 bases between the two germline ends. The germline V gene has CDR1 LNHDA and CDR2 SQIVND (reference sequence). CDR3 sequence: CASSGGGDTEAFF. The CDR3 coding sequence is TGTGCCAGTAGCGGGGGGGGAGACACTGAAGCTTTCTTT.

The CDR3 DNA sequence: TGTGCCAGCTCACCACCGACTTTATCTGAAGCTTTCTTT. Residues: CASSPPTLSEAFF. This sequence joins TRBV18 and TRBJ1-1; D gene ambiguous. The CDR3 is 13 residues long. V lost 0 bases and J lost 6, with 8 bases in between. CDR1 and CDR2 (germline): KGHSH, LQKENI. The complete variable domain, with remaining parts taken from reference TRBV18 and TRBJ1-1, reads NAGVMQNPRHLVRRRGQEARLRCSPMKGHSHVYWYRQLPEEGLKFMVYLQKENIIDESGMPKERFSAEFPKEGPSILRIQQVVRGDSAAYFCASSPPTLSEAFFGQGTRLTVV.

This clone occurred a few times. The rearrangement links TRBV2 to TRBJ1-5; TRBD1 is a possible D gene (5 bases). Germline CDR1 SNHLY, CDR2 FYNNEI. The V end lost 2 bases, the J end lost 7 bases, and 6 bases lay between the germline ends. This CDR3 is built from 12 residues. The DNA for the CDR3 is TGTGCCAGCAGTGAATGGGGGCAGCCCCAGCATTTT. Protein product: CASSEWGQPQHF. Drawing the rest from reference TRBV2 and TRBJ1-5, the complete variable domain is EPEVTQTPSHQVTQMGQEVILRCVPISNHLYFYWYRQILGQKVEFLVSFYNNEISEKSEIFDDQFSVERPDGSNFTLKIRSTKLEDSAMYFCASSEWGQPQHFGDGTRLSIL.

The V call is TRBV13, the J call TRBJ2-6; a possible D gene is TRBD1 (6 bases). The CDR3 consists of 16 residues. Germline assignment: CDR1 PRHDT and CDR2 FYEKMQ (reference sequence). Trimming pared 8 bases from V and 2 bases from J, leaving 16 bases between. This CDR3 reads CASGPSYRAGANVLTF. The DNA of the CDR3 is TGTGCCAGCGGCCCCTCCTACAGGGCTGGGGCCAACGTCCTGACTTTC.

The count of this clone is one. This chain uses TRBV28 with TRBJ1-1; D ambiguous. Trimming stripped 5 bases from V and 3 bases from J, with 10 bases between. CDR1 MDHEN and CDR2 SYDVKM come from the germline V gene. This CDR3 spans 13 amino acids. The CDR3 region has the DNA TGTGCCAGCAGTCTGAGTGGGGACACTGAAGCTTTCTTT. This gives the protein CASSLSGDTEAFF.

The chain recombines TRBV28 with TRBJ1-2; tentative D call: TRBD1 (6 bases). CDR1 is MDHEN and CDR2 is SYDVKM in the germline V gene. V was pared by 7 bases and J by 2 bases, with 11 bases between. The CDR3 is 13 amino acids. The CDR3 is CASKDSLNYGYTF. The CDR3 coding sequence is TGTGCCAGCAAGGACAGTCTCAACTATGGCTACACCTTC.

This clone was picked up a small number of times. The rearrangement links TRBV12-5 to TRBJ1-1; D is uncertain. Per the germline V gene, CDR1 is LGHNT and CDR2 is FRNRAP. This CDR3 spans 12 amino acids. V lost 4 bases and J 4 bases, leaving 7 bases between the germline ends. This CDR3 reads CASGSSGTEAFF. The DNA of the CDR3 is TGTGCTAGTGGTTCCTCCGGCACTGAAGCTTTCTTT. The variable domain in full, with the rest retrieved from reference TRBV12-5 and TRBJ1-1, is DARVTQTPRHKVTEMGQEVTMRCQPILGHNTVFWYRQTMMQGLELLAYFRNRAPLDDSGMPKDRFSAEMPDATLATLKIQPSEPRDSAVYFCASGSSGTEAFFGQGTRLTVV.

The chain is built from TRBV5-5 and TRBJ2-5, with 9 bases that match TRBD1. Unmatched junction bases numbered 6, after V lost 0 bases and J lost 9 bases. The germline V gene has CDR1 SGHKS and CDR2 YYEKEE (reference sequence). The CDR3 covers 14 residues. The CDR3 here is CASSLGQGVWAQYF. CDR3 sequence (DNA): TGTGCCAGCAGCTTGGGACAGGGGGTATGGGCCCAGTACTTC.

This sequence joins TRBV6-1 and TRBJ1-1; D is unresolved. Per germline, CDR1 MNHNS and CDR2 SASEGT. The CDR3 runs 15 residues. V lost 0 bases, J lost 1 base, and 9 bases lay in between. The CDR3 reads CASSEALGTNTEAFF. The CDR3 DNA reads TGTGCCAGCAGTGAAGCTTTGGGCACGAACACTGAAGCTTTCTTT.

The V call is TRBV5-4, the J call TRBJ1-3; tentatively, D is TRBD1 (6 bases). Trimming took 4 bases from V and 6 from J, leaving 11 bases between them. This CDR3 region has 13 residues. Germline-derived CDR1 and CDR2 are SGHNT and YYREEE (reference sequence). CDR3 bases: TGTGCCAGCAGCCAGGGGACATCAAACACCATATATTTT. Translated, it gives CASSQGTSNTIYF.

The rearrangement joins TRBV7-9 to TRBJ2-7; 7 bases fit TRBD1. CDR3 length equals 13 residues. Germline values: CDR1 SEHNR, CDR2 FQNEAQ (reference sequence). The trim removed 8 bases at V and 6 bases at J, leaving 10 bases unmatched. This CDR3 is CASGKQGISEQYF. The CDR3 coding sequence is TGTGCCAGCGGCAAACAGGGGATCTCCGAGCAGTACTTC.

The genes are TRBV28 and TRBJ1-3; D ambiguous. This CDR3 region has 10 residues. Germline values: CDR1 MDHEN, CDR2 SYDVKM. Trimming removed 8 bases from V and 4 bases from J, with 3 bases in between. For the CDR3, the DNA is TGTGCCAGCGGGGGAAACACCATATATTTT. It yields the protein CASGGNTIYF.

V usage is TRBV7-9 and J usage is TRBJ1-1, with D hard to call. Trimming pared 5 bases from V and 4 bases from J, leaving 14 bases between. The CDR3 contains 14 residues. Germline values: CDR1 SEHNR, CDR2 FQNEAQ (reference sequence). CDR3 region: CASSHEGSGTEAFF. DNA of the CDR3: TGTGCCAGCAGCCACGAGGGATCCGGCACTGAAGCTTTCTTT.

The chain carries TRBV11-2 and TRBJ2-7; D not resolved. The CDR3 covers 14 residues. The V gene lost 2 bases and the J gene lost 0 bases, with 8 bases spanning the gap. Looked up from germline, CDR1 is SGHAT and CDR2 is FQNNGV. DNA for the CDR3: TGTGCCAGCAGCTTATGGGGTTACTCCTACGAGCAGTACGTC. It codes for CASSLWGYSYEQYV.

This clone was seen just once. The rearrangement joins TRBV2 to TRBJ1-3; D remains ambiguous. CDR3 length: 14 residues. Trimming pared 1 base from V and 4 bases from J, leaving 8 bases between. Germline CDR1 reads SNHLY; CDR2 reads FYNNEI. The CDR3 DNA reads TGTGCCAGCAGTGAAGAACACGCAGGAAACACCATATATTTT. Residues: CASSEEHAGNTIYF.

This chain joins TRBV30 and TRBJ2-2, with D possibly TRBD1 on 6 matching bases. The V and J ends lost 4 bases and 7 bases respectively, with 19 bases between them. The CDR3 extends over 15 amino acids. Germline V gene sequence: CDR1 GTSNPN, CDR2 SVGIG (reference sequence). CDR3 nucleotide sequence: TGTGCCTGGACCATGGGGGCAGGGGAACACGGGGAGCTGTTTTTT. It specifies CAWTMGAGEHGELFF. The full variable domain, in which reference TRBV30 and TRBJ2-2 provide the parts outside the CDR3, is SQTIHQWPATLVQPVGSPLSLECTVEGTSNPNLYWYRQAAGRGLQLLFYSVGIGQISSEVPQNLSASRPQDRQFILSSKKLLLSDSGFYLCAWTMGAGEHGELFFGEGSRLTVL.

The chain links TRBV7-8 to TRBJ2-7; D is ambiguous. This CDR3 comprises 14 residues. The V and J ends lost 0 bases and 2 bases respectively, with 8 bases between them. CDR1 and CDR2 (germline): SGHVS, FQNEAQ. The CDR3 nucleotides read TGTGCCAGCAGCTTAGCTGGCCAGGCCTACGAGCAGTACTTC. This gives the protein CASSLAGQAYEQYF.

DNA of the CDR3: TGCGCCAGCAGCTTGGGACATCTAAGCCCAGATACGCAGTATTTT. Residues: CASSLGHLSPDTQYF. The chain uses TRBV5-1 and TRBJ2-3; D is unresolved. Per germline, CDR1 SGHRS and CDR2 YFSETQ. The germline V and J ends were trimmed by 0 bases and 4 bases, with 12 bases remaining between them. The CDR3 runs 15 residues.

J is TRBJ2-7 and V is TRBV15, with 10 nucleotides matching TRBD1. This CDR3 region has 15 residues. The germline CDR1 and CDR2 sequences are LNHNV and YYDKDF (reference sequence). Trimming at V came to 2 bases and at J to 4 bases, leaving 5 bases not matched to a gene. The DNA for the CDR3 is TGTGCCACCAGCAGATCGGGACAGGGGATGTACGAGCAGTACTTC. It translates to CATSRSGQGMYEQYF.

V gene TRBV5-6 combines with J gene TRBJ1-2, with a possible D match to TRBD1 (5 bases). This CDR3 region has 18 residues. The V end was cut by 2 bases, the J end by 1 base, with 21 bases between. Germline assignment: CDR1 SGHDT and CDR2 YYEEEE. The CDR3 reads CASSLGSTSGHLNYGYTF. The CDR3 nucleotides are TGTGCCAGCAGCTTAGGGTCGACGTCAGGACACCTTAACTATGGCTACACCTTC.

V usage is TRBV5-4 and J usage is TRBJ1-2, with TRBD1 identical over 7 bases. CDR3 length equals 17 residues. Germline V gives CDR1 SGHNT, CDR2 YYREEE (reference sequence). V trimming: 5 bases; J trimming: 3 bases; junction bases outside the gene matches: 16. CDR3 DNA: TGTGCCAGCAGTTTGCGACCGACAGGGAGGAAGGACTATGGCTACACCTTC. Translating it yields CASSLRPTGRKDYGYTF.

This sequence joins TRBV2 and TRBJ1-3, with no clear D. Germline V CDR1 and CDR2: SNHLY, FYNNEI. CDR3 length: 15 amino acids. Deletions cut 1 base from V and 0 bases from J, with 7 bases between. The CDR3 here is CASSEGRTSGNTIYF. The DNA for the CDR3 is TGTGCCAGCAGTGAAGGCAGAACCTCTGGAAACACCATATATTTT.